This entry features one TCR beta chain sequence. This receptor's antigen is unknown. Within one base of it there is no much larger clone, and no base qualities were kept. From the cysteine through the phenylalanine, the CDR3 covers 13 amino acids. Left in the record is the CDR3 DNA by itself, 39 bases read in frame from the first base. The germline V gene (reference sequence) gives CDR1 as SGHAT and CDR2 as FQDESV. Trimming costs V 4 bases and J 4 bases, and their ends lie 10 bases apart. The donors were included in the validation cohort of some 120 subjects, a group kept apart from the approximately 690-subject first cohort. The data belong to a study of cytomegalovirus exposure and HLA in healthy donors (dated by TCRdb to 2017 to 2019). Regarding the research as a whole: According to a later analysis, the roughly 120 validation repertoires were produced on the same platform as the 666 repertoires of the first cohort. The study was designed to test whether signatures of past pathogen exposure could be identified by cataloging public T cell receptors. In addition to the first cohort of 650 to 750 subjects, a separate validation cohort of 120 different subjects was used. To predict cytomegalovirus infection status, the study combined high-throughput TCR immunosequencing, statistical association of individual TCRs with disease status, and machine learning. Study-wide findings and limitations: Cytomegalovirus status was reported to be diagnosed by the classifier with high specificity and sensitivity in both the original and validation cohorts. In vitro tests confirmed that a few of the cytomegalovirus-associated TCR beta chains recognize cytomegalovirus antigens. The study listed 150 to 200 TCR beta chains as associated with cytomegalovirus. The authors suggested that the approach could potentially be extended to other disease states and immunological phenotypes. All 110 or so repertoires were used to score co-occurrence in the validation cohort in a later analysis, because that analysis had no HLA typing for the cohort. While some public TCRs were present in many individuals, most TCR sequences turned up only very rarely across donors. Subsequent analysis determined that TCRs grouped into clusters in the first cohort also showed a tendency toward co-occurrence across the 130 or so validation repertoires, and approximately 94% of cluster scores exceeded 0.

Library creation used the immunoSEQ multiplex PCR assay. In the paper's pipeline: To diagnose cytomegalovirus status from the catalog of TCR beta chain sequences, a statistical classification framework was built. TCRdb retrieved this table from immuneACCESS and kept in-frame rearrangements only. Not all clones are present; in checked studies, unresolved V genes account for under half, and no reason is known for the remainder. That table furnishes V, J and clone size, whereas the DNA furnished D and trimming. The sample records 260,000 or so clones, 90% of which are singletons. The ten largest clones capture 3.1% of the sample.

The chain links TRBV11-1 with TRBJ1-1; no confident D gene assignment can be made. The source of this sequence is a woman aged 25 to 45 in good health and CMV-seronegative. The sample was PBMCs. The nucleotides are TGTGCCAGCAGCTCAAATTTGGGCACTGAAGCTTTCTTT. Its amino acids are CASSSNLGTEAFF.